The TCR beta chain under discussion was sequenced for a study of T cell responses to AZD1222 COVID-19 vaccine. Study-wide results and limits: Repertoires in all cases were sampled only once the peak T cell response had passed. Spike-wide coverage was observed for vaccine-associated CD4 TCRs, with dominant responses at 160-218 and 743-854.

On this clone itself: Its specificity is not known.

Produced via immunoSEQ multiplex PCR; TCRdb's table is partial and in-frame only. The data hold roughly 160,000 clones, with over 80% observed a single time. This CDR3 region has 14 residues. The ends were cut back, 3 bases at V and 6 bases at J, with 14 bases in the middle. Germline V gives CDR1 LNHDA, CDR2 SQIVND (reference sequence). The chain links TRBV19 to TRBJ2-5, with TRBD2 as a possible D gene (6 bases). This TCR was recovered from an adult in good health. The source material was peripheral blood, sampled on day 0 of AZD1222 vaccination. The CDR3 DNA is TGTGCCAGTAGTATCGGGGGAGAGGGAAAGACCCAGTACTTC. It yields the protein CASSIGGEGKTQYF.